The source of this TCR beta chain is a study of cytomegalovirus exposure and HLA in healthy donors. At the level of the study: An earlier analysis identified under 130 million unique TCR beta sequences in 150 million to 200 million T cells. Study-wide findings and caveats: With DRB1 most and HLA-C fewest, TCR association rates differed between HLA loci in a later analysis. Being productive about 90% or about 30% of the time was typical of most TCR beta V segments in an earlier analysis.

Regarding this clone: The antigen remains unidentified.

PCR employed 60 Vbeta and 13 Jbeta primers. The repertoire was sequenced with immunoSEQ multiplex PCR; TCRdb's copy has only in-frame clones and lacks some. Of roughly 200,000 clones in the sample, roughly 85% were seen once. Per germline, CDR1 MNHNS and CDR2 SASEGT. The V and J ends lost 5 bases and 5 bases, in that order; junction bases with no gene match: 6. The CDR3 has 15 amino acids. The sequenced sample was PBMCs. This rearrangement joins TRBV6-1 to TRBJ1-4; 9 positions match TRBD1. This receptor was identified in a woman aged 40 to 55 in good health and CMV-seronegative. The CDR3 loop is CASSRTGAMNEKLFF. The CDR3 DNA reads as TGTGCCAGCAGTAGGACAGGGGCCATGAATGAAAAACTGTTTTTT.